This T cell receptor beta chain was captured in a study of cytomegalovirus exposure and HLA in healthy donors. Study in general: The study's early data release held about 85 million unique TCRs from HLA-typed donors. General observations from the study: TCR beta chain V- and J-gene trimming was linked, in a later analysis, to a missense variant in DCLRE1C. In vitro data verified a few CMV-associated chains as specific for CMV antigens.

Turning to this clone: Its antigen remains unknown.

The germline gives CDR1 SGHTA, CDR2 FQGTGA. There are 13 residues in the CDR3. V was pared by 2 bases and J by 8 bases, with 10 bases between. In nominal health when sampled, donors likely had unrecorded immune exposures nonetheless. Primers: 60 Vbeta forward and 13 Jbeta reverse. Data came from immunoSEQ multiplex PCR; TCRdb stores just in-frame clones and leaves some out. Among over 130,000 clones, roughly three fifths were seen once, and the ten largest hold around 6%. What was sequenced was PBMCs. The rearrangement links TRBV7-3 to TRBJ1-3; tentative D call: TRBD1 (5 bases). This TCR was sampled from a woman in her sixties or seventies in good health and CMV-seronegative. CDR3 sequence: CASSLQGQDTIYF. In DNA form, the CDR3 reads TGTGCCAGCAGCTTACAGGGTCAGGACACCATATATTTT.